These 17 T cell receptor beta chains came from one sample sequenced in a study of blood T cell repertoires in COVID-19. Assay used: immunoSEQ multiplex PCR; TCRdb lists only in-frame clones, some missing. The repertoire holds under 95,000 clones, with about nine tenths as singletons. The material sequenced was peripheral blood. These receptors all stem from a woman aged 50 to 60 with acute or convalescent COVID-19.

The genes are TRBV7-2 and TRBJ2-3, with 7 bases lining up with TRBD2. From germline, CDR1 is SGHTA and CDR2 FQGNSA. The CDR3 covers 14 residues. V shed 2 bases and J 2 bases; nucleotides not matched to a gene: 1. CDR3 bases: TGTGCCAGCAGCTTAACTAGCGCCACAGATACGCAGTATTTT. As protein: CASSLTSATDTQYF.

This rearrangement joins TRBV7-2 to TRBJ1-6; D remains ambiguous. This CDR3 has 18 residues. Germline assignment: CDR1 SGHTA and CDR2 FQGNSA. V was shortened by 5 bases and J by 0 bases, with 17 bases between the two germline ends. The CDR3 nucleotides are TGTGCCAGCAGCCTCGGCGTAAGGCGGAGCTCCTATAATTCACCCCTCCACTTT. Its protein is CASSLGVRRSSYNSPLHF.

Only a few counts were recorded for this clone. The genes are TRBV27 and TRBJ1-1, with D uncertain. Trimming took 6 bases from V and 6 from J, leaving 14 bases between them. CDR1 and CDR2 from the germline V gene are MNHEY and SMNVEV (reference sequence). There are 13 residues in the CDR3. The CDR3 region is CASRKSQVAEAFF. The CDR3 DNA is TGTGCCAGCAGAAAGTCTCAGGTCGCTGAAGCTTTCTTT.

The CDR3 is CASSQLGTAPYEQYF. Written as DNA, the CDR3 is TGTGCCAGCAGCCAACTTGGGACAGCCCCCTACGAGCAGTACTTC. This chain connects TRBV3-1 (or the pseudogene TRBV3-2) to TRBJ2-7; 7 bases map to TRBD1. This CDR3 comprises 15 residues. Germline values: CDR1 LGHDT, CDR2 YNNKEL (reference sequence). Losses at the gene ends were 2 bases for V and 2 bases for J; bases not matched to a gene: 6.

The chain couples TRBV3-1 (or the pseudogene TRBV3-2) to TRBJ1-2; possibly TRBD1 for D (5 bases). This CDR3 comprises 14 residues. Trimming stripped 0 bases from V and 4 bases from J, with 9 bases between. Germline V gene sequence: CDR1 LGHDT, CDR2 YNNKEL (reference sequence). CDR3 protein: CASSQETGPYGYTF. CDR3 nucleotides: TGTGCCAGCAGCCAAGAAACAGGTCCCTATGGCTACACCTTC.

V is TRBV7-9 and J is TRBJ2-5; tentatively, D is TRBD1 (5 bases). Trimming left V 2 bases short and J 5 bases short, with 9 bases between. CDR3 length equals 13 residues. Germline V gives CDR1 SEHNR, CDR2 FQNEAQ (reference sequence). The CDR3 DNA reads TGTGCCAGCAGCTTAAAGGGGAAGGAGACCCAGTACTTC. It specifies CASSLKGKETQYF.

The V call is TRBV15, the J call TRBJ1-5; a weak D match, TRBD1 (6 bases). Germline lookup yields CDR1 LNHNV and CDR2 YYDKDF (reference sequence). Trimming stripped 5 bases from V and 2 bases from J, with 13 bases between. CDR3 length: 15 amino acids. CDR3 amino acids: CATSPSGVGNQPQHF. CDR3 nucleotide sequence: TGTGCCACCAGCCCTTCAGGGGTTGGCAATCAGCCCCAGCATTTT.

The chain couples TRBV19 to TRBJ2-3, with 14 bases aligning to TRBD2. V dropped 2 bases and J dropped 3; count of bases not matched to a gene: 7. Per germline, CDR1 LNHDA and CDR2 SQIVND (reference sequence). The CDR3 totals 18 residues. The CDR3 DNA reads as TGTGCCAGTAGTATAAGGACTAGCGGGGGGACGGTGACAGATACGCAGTATTTT. As protein: CASSIRTSGGTVTDTQYF.

The chain links TRBV4-1 to TRBJ2-7; 13 nucleotides agree with TRBD2. The CDR3 extends over 15 amino acids. V trimming: 5 bases; J trimming: 1 base; junction bases outside the gene matches: 2. Looked up from germline, CDR1 is MGHRA and CDR2 is YSYEKL. CDR3 sequence (DNA): TGCGCCAGCAGCACGGGACTAGCGGGATCCTACGAGCAGTACTTC. Its protein product is CASSTGLAGSYEQYF.

CDR3 sequence reads: CSVGGGRLSTDTQYF. DNA of the CDR3: TGCAGCGTTGGGGGCGGCAGGCTAAGCACAGATACGCAGTATTTT. The chain uses TRBV29-1 and TRBJ2-3; D might be TRBD1 (5 bases). The CDR3 is 15 residues long. Trimming pared 4 bases from V and 0 bases from J, leaving 14 bases between. Germline-derived CDR1 and CDR2 are SQVTM and ANQGSEA.

The chain links TRBV27 to TRBJ1-2; tentatively, D is TRBD1 (5 bases). The CDR3 has 12 residues. Trimming shortened V by 2 bases and J by 10 bases, and 11 bases separated the two germline ends. Germline CDR1 and CDR2: MNHEY and SMNVEV (reference sequence). CDR3 nucleotide sequence: TGTGCCAGCAGTTTAGGTTGGGGGGACTACACCTTC. Translating it yields CASSLGWGDYTF.

The V call is TRBV28, the J call TRBJ2-1, with a tentative D call TRBD2 (7 bases). This CDR3 region has 15 residues. Germline CDR1 MDHEN, CDR2 SYDVKM. V shed 2 bases and J shed 5 bases, with 13 bases lying between them. As DNA, the CDR3 is TGTGCCAGCAGTTTAGGGGGGGGCCTAAACAATGAGCAGTTCTTC. This translates into CASSLGGGLNNEQFF.

This rearrangement joins TRBV6-5 to TRBJ1-3; D unclear. V lost 4 bases to trimming and J lost 2 bases, with 6 bases between them. The CDR3 sequence is 13 residues long. The germline V gene encodes CDR1 MNHEY and CDR2 SVGAGI. CDR3 sequence (DNA): TGTGCCAGCAGTTTAGTCGCTGGAAACACCATATATTTT. Encoded protein: CASSLVAGNTIYF.

The V call is TRBV2, the J call TRBJ2-3; the match to TRBD1 covers 7 bases. V lost 5 bases, J lost 4 bases, and 9 bases stayed unmatched. CDR1 and CDR2 from the germline V gene are SNHLY and FYNNEI. There are 15 residues in the CDR3. CDR3 nucleotide sequence: TGTGCCAGCAGTTACGACAGGGTAGTAGCAGATACGCAGTATTTT. It encodes CASSYDRVVADTQYF.

The V gene is TRBV29-1, the J gene TRBJ1-1; D is undetermined. Germline-derived CDR1 and CDR2 are SQVTM and ANQGSEA. CDR3 length: 13 amino acids. Trimming shortened V by 4 bases and J by 0 bases, and 9 bases separated the two germline ends. The CDR3 region has the DNA TGCAGCGTTGTAATACAGATGAACACTGAAGCTTTCTTT. It is translated as CSVVIQMNTEAFF.

Within the sample, this clone is medium-sized (0.01 to 0.1%). The chain links TRBV3-1 (or the pseudogene TRBV3-2) to TRBJ2-6; possible D gene TRBD2, 6 bases. Trimming left V 1 base short and J 2 bases short, with 9 bases between. The CDR3 has 16 amino acids. CDR1 and CDR2 from the germline V gene are LGHDT and YNNKEL (reference sequence). CDR3 nucleotides: TGTGCCAGCAGCCAAGGGAGGAGGGCTGGGGCCAACGTCCTGACTTTC. Its translation: CASSQGRRAGANVLTF.

This clone showed up just a few times. CDR3 loop: CASSPRSGSARQYF. The CDR3, as DNA: TGTGCCAGCAGCCCCCGGAGTGGCTCCGCTAGGCAGTACTTC. The rearrangement uses TRBV13 and TRBJ2-7, with no clear D. The CDR3 is 14 residues long. V lost 5 bases and J lost 9, with 20 bases in between. CDR1 is PRHDT and CDR2 is FYEKMQ in the germline V gene (reference sequence).